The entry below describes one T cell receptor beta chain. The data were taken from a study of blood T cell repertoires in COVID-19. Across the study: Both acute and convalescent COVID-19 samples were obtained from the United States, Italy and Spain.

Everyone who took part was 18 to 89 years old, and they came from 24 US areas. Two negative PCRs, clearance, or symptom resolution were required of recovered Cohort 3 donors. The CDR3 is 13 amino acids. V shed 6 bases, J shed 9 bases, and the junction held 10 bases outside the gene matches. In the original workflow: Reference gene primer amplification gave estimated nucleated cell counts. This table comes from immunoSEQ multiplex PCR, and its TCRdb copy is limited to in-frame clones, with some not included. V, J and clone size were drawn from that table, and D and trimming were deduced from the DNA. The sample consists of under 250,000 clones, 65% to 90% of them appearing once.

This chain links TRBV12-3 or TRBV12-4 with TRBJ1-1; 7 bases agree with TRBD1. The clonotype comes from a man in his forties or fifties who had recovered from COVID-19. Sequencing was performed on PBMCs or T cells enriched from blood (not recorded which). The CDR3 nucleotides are TGTGCCAGCAGCCATACCGACAGGGAAAAAGCTTTCTTT. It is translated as CASSHTDREKAFF.